The 2 T cell receptor beta chains below all came from one sample that was sequenced in a study of blood T cells in healthy people across ages. The use of a sample-barcoded 5' primer and a J-beta primer mix characterized a second PCR of roughly 6 to 11 cycles. TCRdb independently ran MiXCR on the 5' RACE reads; one entry per CDR3 protein. The sample lists about 1.7 million distinct CDR3 sequences; roughly 30% were seen once. Sequenced sample: blood. These receptors were taken from a woman under 40 in good health.

This clonotype has more than one count but fewer than ten. The chain links TRBV20-1 to TRBJ2-5; D perhaps matches TRBD2 (6 bases). The germline gives CDR1 DFQATT, CDR2 SNEGSKA (reference sequence). Trimming took 5 bases from V and 4 from J, leaving 17 bases between them. This CDR3 has 14 amino acids. The CDR3 sequence: CSAPLAGSGETQYF. Here the CDR3 DNA reads TGCAGTGCTCCCCTCGCGGGGAGTGGAGAGACCCAGTACTTC.

This clonotype was observed at least ten times. The chain carries TRBV29-1 and TRBJ2-1, with a weak D call TRBD2 (6 bases). The CDR3 is 15 amino acids. Germline assignment: CDR1 SQVTM and CDR2 ANQGSEA. Trimming stripped 4 bases from V and 9 bases from J, with 22 bases between. The CDR3 reads CSVVRRGVRPGEQFF. CDR3 sequence (DNA): TGCAGCGTTGTGAGGCGCGGGGTACGCCCGGGTGAGCAGTTCTTC.